A selection of T cell receptor beta chains follows, all from one sample in a study of blood T cells in healthy people across ages. One entry per CDR3 protein results from TCRdb running MiXCR on the 5' RACE reads. The sample includes 800,000 to 950,000 distinct CDR3 sequences, about 36% of them seen just once. The sequenced sample consisted of blood. The receptors stem from a man younger than 35 in good health. CDR3s include the opening cysteine and the closing phenylalanine or tryptophan. A D gene is named only where the DNA matches it firmly. A row's size may be missing; if present it is once, few, many or a size class.

cdr3_length	clone_size	j_call	v_call	d_call	cdr3_nt	cdr3_aa
19	many	TRBJ1-1	TRBV5-6	TRBD1	TGTGCCAGCAGCTTGGGTGGGTCTCGACAGGGCTTTCTGGGGACTGAAGCTTTCTTT	CASSLGGSRQGFLGTEAFF
14	once	TRBJ1-3	TRBV10-3	-	TGTGCCATCAGTGTTCAGGGTTCTGGAAACACCATATATTTT	CAISVQGSGNTIYF
15	-	TRBJ2-4	TRBV6-1	TRBD2	TGTGCCAGCAGAGCCGGGACTAGTTTTTACAATGAGCAGTACTTC	CASRAGTSFYNEQYF
16	-	TRBJ1-6	TRBV5-1	-	TGCGCCAGCAGCTTGGGGGAGGCCAGGAGTAATTCACCCCTCCACTTT	CASSLGEARSNSPLHF
12	many	TRBJ1-1	TRBV20-1	-	TGCAGTGCTAGGATTCAGGACACTGAAGCTTTCTTT	CSARIQDTEAFF
14	few	TRBJ2-3	TRBV6-2/TRBV6-3	-	TGTGCCAGCAGTTACTTGCTTGACAGAAATACGCAGTATTTT	CASSYLLDRNTQYF
14	-	TRBJ2-7	TRBV7-6	-	TGTGCCAGCAGCTTCGGACTTCAGTCGTACGAGCAGTACTTC	CASSFGLQSYEQYF
12	few	TRBJ1-2	TRBV6-5	TRBD1	TGTGCCAGCACACGGGCAGGGGGAGGCTACACCTTC	CASTRAGGGYTF
15	many	TRBJ2-1	TRBV12-3/TRBV12-4	-	TGTGCCAGCAGTTGGGGTCAGGGCTCCTACAATGAGCAGTTCTTC	CASSWGQGSYNEQFF
13	few	TRBJ1-2	TRBV29-1	-	TGCAGCGTTGATAATGAGGGGGTCGATGGCTACACCTTC	CSVDNEGVDGYTF
15	-	TRBJ2-1	TRBV14	TRBD1	TGTGCCAGCAGCCAAGGGGTCAGGGGGATACATGAGCAGTTCTTC	CASSQGVRGIHEQFF
13	few	TRBJ1-2	TRBV6-5	-	TGTGCCAGCAGCCTTCAGGGAAGTCGCGGCTACACCTTC	CASSLQGSRGYTF
12	-	TRBJ2-3	TRBV29-1	-	TGCAGCGTTGAGAGGGATCCAGATACGCAGTATTTT	CSVERDPDTQYF
16	few	TRBJ1-2	TRBV15	-	TGTGCCACCAGCACCGCAACACCCTTCCGGGACACCGGCTACACCTTC	CATSTATPFRDTGYTF
15	many	TRBJ2-1	TRBV4-3	-	TGCGCCAGCAGCCAAGCAGATTTCTCGGCCGTAGAGCAGTTCTTC	CASSQADFSAVEQFF
16	few	TRBJ1-5	TRBV7-2	-	TGTGCCAGCAGCTCGGGTCTTCCGGGGTACAATCAGCCCCAGCATTTT	CASSSGLPGYNQPQHF
12	few	TRBJ1-1	TRBV5-5	TRBD1	TGTGCCAGCAGCTTCGAGGGGGCTCGAGCTTTCTTT	CASSFEGARAFF
17	many	TRBJ2-3	TRBV20-1	-	TGCAGTGCTCGCCGGATAGCGGAGGTATCTAGCACAGATACGCAGTATTTT	CSARRIAEVSSTDTQYF
13	-	TRBJ2-3	TRBV7-2	-	TGTGCCAGCAGCTTAGACCCCCAAGATACGCAGTATTTT	CASSLDPQDTQYF
15	-	TRBJ1-2	TRBV12-3/TRBV12-4	TRBD1	TGTGCCAGCAGTGCCGGGGACAGGGAACGCTATGGCTACACCTTC	CASSAGDRERYGYTF
15	once	TRBJ2-5	TRBV6-6	-	TGTGCCAGCAGTTACGCGGTGGCAGACCAAGAGACCCAGTACTTC	CASSYAVADQETQYF
17	-	TRBJ2-3	TRBV4-2	-	TGTGCCAGCAGCCAAGTTGGGCAGCCGCTGAGGACAGATACGCAGTATTTT	CASSQVGQPLRTDTQYF
15	-	TRBJ2-5	TRBV7-2	TRBD2	TGTGCCAGCAGCCCTGTGGGGGGGGTTACGGAGACCCAGTACTTC	CASSPVGGVTETQYF
14	-	TRBJ2-7	TRBV4-1	TRBD1	TGCGCCAGCAGCCAAGATTGGCGGGACAGGGAGCAGTACTTC	CASSQDWRDREQYF
14	-	TRBJ1-2	TRBV3-1	-	TGTGCCAGCAGCCAAGGAGGATCTAACTATGGCTACACCTTC	CASSQGGSNYGYTF
14	many	TRBJ2-1	TRBV29-1	-	TGCAGCGTGGCGAGGTCTGAATCCTACAATGAGCAGTTCTTC	CSVARSESYNEQFF
14	few	TRBJ2-3	TRBV29-1	-	TGCAGCGTTGGGGCCCCGTGGGGAACAGATACGCAGTATTTT	CSVGAPWGTDTQYF
16	few	TRBJ2-2	TRBV7-2	-	TGTGCCAGCAGCTGGCGAGGGCTAGCGAGTACCGGGGAGCTGTTTTTT	CASSWRGLASTGELFF
11	-	TRBJ1-2	TRBV28	-	TGTGCCATCTCGAGAGGGATCGGCTACACCTTC	CAISRGIGYTF
16	few	TRBJ1-5	TRBV5-1	TRBD1	TGCGCCAGCAGTCCGGGACAGGGGAAGAGCAATCAGCCCCAGCATTTT	CASSPGQGKSNQPQHF
14	few	TRBJ1-5	TRBV2	-	TGTGCCAGCAGTGAATATTCGAGCAATCAGCCCCAGCATTTT	CASSEYSSNQPQHF
16	few	TRBJ2-3	TRBV29-1	-	TGCAGCGTTGAAGTCCCCCGGGACAACCACGCAGATACGCAGTATTTT	CSVEVPRDNHADTQYF
15	many	TRBJ2-3	TRBV12-3/TRBV12-4	-	TGTGCCAGCAGTTTTACTCTCCCTAGCACAGATACGCAGTATTTT	CASSFTLPSTDTQYF
15	-	TRBJ2-5	TRBV2	-	TGTGCCAGCAGTGTTGGGGCTAGCGATCATGGGACCCAGTACTTC	CASSVGASDHGTQYF
16	few	TRBJ1-1	TRBV29-1	-	TGCAGCGTTGAGAAGGGCCGCGATCCCATTAACACTGAAGCTTTCTTT	CSVEKGRDPINTEAFF
18	many	TRBJ2-6	TRBV12-3/TRBV12-4	TRBD1	TGTGCCAGCAGTCCTGGACAGGGCAAAGCTCGGGGGGCCAACGTCCTGACTTTC	CASSPGQGKARGANVLTF
16	once	TRBJ2-7	TRBV3-1	TRBD2	TGTGCCAGCAGCCAAGATGCCCAGCGGGGTTTCAATGAGCAGTACTTC	CASSQDAQRGFNEQYF
12	many	TRBJ1-2	TRBV6-5	-	TGTGCCAGCAGCTATTCCGACTATGGCTACACCTTC	CASSYSDYGYTF
12	-	TRBJ2-2	TRBV29-1	-	TGCAGCGTGATCGGGATCACCGGGGGGCTGTTTTTT	CSVIGITGGLFF
13	once	TRBJ2-7	TRBV12-3/TRBV12-4	TRBD2	TGTGCCAGCAGTCTGGGACTAGCCCTCGAGCAGTACTTC	CASSLGLALEQYF
12	few	TRBJ2-1	TRBV30	-	TGTGCCTGGAGTGTGAGGTACAATGAGCAGTTCTTC	CAWSVRYNEQFF
17	few	TRBJ2-6	TRBV7-2	-	TGTGCCAGCAGCTTAGCGTTCAGGGGCTCTGGGGCCAACGTCCTGACTTTC	CASSLAFRGSGANVLTF
15	-	TRBJ1-1	TRBV7-2	-	TGTGCCAGCAGACGCACATACGGTCCCAATCCTGAAGCTTTCTTT	CASRRTYGPNPEAFF
14	-	TRBJ1-1	TRBV2	-	TGTGCCAGCGGTGACAGACTAGTGAACACTGAAGCTTTCTTT	CASGDRLVNTEAFF
14	-	TRBJ1-3	TRBV27	-	TGTGCCAGCAGTCCGCAGACAGGAGGTAACACCATATATTTT	CASSPQTGGNTIYF
14	-	TRBJ2-5	TRBV10-3	-	TGTGCCATCAGCGGGGGACAGAACCAAGAGACCCAGTACTTC	CAISGGQNQETQYF
13	few	TRBJ1-2	TRBV5-1	-	TGCGCCAGCAGCGCAACAGGGCAGGATGGCTACACCTTC	CASSATGQDGYTF